This record concerns one T cell receptor beta chain sequence. This clonotype has more than one count but fewer than ten. What this receptor recognizes is not known. No per-base quality is available; no much larger clone lies one base away. Stable Graves' hyperthyroidism was defined as no progression to ophthalmopathy during 18 months of follow-up. Hyperthyroidism patients were newly diagnosed, with disease duration under 2 months, and aged 18 to 65 years. Patients with uncontrolled infections, other autoimmune diseases, pregnancy or lactation were excluded. Diagnoses were established on the basis of clinical symptoms, serum thyroxine and TRAb, thyroid ultrasound, and orbital computed tomography. PBMCs were separated from approximately 9.9 ml of fresh peripheral blood using Ficoll-Paque density gradient centrifugation. Total RNA was extracted using Trizol reagent, and RNA quality was assessed on an Agilent 2100 Bioanalyzer.

The entry originates in a study of T cells in Graves' hyperthyroidism and ophthalmopathy (dated by TCRdb to the late 2010s). Regarding the complete study: Peripheral blood was collected at initial diagnosis, before any treatment. To identify distinguishing TCR V-J signatures, a discovery cohort of 95 to 100 patients was used, comprising 43 with Graves' ophthalmopathy and around 60 with stable Graves' hyperthyroidism. An independent validation cohort of under 20 hyperthyroidism patients and more than 15 patients who later progressed to ophthalmopathy tested prospective prediction of ophthalmopathy. For training and testing, the 100 or so patients in the discovery cohort were randomly divided in a 7:3 ratio. In six Graves' hyperthyroidism patients, the study also compared T-cell repertoires from thyroid tissue with T-cell repertoires from blood. Once sampling was done, hyperthyroidism patients were given methimazole at a starting dose of 30 mg daily, whereas ophthalmopathy patients were given high-dose intravenous methylprednisolone. The paper reports TCR Vbeta CDR3 sequencing of some 140 peripheral blood samples: over 40 ophthalmopathy, roughly 74 hyperthyroidism and around 17 progressor patients. Paper-wide results and their limitations: Most expanded thyroid clonotypes (frequency above 0.001) were also detected in blood, a finding suggesting that blood repertoires may reflect thyroid immune responses. During validation, the model predicted progression to ophthalmopathy a median of approximately 7 months ahead of onset, with around 70% sensitivity and 72% to 85% specificity. No statistical method was used to set the sample size in advance, and investigators knew the group allocation. In cross-validation, a model built on a 13 V-J signature told ophthalmopathy apart from stable hyperthyroidism with 85% to 90% sensitivity and approximately 84% specificity, and in testing the same model reached 80%/75%.

Amplification of TCR beta CDR3 regions was carried out from RNA transcripts. The first round of RT-PCR for the TCR CDR3 was performed with the HTBI primer set and the Qiagen OneStep RT-PCR kit. Libraries were constructed in a second round of multiplex PCR, after which size selection and purification were performed. Sequencing of the libraries was done on an Illumina HiSeq2000 using paired-end 100 bp reads. In the paper's pipeline: SOAPnuke was used to process the raw data, throwing out any read that contained adapters or uncalled bases, had a mean Phred below 15, or lacked an exact constant-primer or identifier match. High-quality paired reads were merged with COPE v1.2.5, and unique nucleotide sequences were defined as clonotypes. MiTCR v1.1 was used to align clonotypes to the IMGT TRBV, TRBD and TRBJ reference segments. Analysis was restricted to V-J combinations with a frequency above 0.0001, which covered over 98% of repertoires. The TCS score was defined as the ratio of F50 (clonal expansion) to E x V (chaos), calculated using BLOSUM62-based TCRdist between CDR3 peptides within each V-J. Welch's t-statistics and random forest reduced 500 to 550 V-J features to some 14, which were used in a naive Bayes classifier (R e1071). TCRdb took the public reads, trimmed them with fastp at Q25, ran MiXCR for clone calling and kept in-frame beta chains. Rows are combined by CDR3 protein, so each entry shows the most common genes and DNA. TCRdb, not the authors, supplied the V and J calls. Recorded for this sample are 360,000 or so distinct CDR3 sequences; approximately 20% of them occurred a single time. 3.5% to 4% of the sample is held by the ten biggest clonotypes.

Sequences MNHEY (CDR1) and SVGEGT (CDR2) are obtained from the germline V gene. CDR3 length: 19 amino acids, cysteine to phenylalanine. Left in the record is the CDR3 DNA by itself, 57 bases read in frame from the first base. Between the V and J ends, shortened by 6 bases and 0 bases respectively, the junction contains 21 bases. The receptor was derived from a woman between 18 and 30 years old with Graves' hyperthyroidism. Sequences were obtained from blood. The chain couples TRBV6-2 or TRBV6-3 to TRBJ2-6; the D gene is possibly TRBD1 or TRBD2, each agreeing over 5 bases. DNA sequence: TGTGCCAGCAGCCGCGCGGTTCGGGACGGGTCCTCTGGGGCCAACGTCCTGACTTTC. It specifies CASSRAVRDGSSGANVLTF.